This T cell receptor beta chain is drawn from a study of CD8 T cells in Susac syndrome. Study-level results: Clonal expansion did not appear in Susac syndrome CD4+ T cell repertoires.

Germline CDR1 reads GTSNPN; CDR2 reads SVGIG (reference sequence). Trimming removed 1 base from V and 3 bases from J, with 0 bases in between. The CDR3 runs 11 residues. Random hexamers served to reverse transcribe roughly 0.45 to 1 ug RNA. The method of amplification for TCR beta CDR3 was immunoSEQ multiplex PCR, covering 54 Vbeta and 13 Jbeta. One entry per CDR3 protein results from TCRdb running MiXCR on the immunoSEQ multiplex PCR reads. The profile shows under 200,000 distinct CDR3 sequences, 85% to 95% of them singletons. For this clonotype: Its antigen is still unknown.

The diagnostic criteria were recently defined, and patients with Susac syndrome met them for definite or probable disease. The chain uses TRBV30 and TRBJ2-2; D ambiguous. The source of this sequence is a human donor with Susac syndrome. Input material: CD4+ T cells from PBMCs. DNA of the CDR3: TGTGCCTGGAGTGACACCGGGGAGCTGTTTTTT. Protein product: CAWSDTGELFF. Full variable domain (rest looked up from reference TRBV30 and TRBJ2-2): SQTIHQWPATLVQPVGSPLSLECTVEGTSNPNLYWYRQAAGRGLQLLFYSVGIGQISSEVPQNLSASRPQDRQFILSSKKLLLSDSGFYLCAWSDTGELFFGEGSRLTVL.